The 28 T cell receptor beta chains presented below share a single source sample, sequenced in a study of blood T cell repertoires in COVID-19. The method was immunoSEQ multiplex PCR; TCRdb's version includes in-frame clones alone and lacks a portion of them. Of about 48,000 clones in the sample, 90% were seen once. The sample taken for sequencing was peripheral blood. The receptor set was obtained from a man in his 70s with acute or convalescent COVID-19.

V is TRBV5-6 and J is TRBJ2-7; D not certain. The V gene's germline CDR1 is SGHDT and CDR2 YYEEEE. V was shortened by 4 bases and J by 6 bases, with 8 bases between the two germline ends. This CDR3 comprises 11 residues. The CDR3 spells CASSVTSEQYF. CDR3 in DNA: TGTGCCAGCAGCGTGACAAGCGAGCAGTACTTC. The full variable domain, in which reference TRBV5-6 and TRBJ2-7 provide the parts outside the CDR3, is DAGVTQSPTHLIKTRGQQVTLRCSPKSGHDTVSWYQQALGQGPQFIFQYYEEEERQRGNFPDRFSGHQFPNYSSELNVNALLLGDSALYLCASSVTSEQYFGPGTRLTVT.

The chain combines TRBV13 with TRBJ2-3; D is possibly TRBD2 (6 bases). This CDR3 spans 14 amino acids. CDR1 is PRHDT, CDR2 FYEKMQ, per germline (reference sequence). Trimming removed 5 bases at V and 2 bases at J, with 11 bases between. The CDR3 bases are TGTGCCAGCAGCCAGGACTATTACACAGATACGCAGTATTTT. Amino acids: CASSQDYYTDTQYF. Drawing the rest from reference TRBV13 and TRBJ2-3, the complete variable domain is AAGVIQSPRHLIKEKRETATLKCYPIPRHDTVYWYQQGPGQDPQFLISFYEKMQSDKGSIPDRFSAQQFSDYHSELNMSSLELGDSALYFCASSQDYYTDTQYFGPGTRLTVL.

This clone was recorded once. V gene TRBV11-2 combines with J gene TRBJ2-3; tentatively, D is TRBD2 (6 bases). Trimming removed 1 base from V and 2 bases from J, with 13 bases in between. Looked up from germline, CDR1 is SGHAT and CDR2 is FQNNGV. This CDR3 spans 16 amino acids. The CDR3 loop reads CASSLAGLAFTDTQYF. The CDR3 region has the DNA TGTGCCAGCAGCTTAGCGGGGCTAGCGTTCACAGATACGCAGTATTTT.

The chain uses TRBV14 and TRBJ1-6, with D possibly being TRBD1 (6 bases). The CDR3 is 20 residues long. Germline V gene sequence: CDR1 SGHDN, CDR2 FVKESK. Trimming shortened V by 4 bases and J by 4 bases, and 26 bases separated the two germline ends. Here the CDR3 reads CASSLDPNTYGQPYNSPLHF. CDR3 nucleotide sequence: TGTGCCAGCAGCCTCGACCCCAATACCTACGGACAGCCTTATAATTCACCCCTCCACTTT.

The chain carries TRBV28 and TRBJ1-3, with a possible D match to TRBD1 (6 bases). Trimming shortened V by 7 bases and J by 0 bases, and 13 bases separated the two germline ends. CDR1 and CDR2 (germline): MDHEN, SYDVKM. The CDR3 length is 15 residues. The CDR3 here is CASTSGRGSGNTIYF. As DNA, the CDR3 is TGTGCCAGCACCTCGGGCAGGGGCTCTGGAAACACCATATATTTT.

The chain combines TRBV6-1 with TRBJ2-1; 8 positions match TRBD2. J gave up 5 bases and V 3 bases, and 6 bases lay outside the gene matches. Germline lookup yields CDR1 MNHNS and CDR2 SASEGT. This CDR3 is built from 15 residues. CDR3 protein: CASSDPGGLDNEQFF. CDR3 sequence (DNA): TGTGCCAGCAGTGACCCGGGGGGGCTCGACAATGAGCAGTTCTTC.

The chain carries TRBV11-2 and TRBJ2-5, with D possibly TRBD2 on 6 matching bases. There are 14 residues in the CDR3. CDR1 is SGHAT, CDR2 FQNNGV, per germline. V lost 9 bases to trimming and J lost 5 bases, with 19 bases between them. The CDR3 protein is CASLGLPKTETQYF. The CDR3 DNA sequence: TGTGCCAGTTTGGGACTTCCGAAAACGGAGACCCAGTACTTC.

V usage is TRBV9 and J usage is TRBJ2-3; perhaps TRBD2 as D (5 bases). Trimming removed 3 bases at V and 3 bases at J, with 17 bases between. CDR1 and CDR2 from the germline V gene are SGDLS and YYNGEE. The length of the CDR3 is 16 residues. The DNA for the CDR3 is TGTGCCAGCAGCGGGCCGTACGGGGTTGGAACAGATACGCAGTATTTT. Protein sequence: CASSGPYGVGTDTQYF.

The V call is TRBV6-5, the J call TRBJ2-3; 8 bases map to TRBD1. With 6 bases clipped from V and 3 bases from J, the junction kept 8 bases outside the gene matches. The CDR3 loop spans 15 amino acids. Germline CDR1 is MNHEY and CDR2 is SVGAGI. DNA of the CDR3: TGTGCCAGCAGAGCACAGGGGGTCTATACAGATACGCAGTATTTT. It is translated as CASRAQGVYTDTQYF.

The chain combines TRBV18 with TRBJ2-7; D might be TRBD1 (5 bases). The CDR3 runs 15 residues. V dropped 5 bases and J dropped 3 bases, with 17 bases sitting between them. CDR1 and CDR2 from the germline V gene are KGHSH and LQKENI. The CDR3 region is CASSWADGHVYEQYF. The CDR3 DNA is TGTGCCAGCTCATGGGCCGACGGACATGTCTACGAGCAGTACTTC.

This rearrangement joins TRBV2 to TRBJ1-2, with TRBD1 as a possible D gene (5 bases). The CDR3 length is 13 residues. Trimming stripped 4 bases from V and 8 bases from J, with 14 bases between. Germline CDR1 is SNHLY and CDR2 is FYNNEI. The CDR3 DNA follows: TGTGCCAGCAGTGTTCGACGACCAGGGGGCTACACCTTC. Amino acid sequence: CASSVRRPGGYTF.

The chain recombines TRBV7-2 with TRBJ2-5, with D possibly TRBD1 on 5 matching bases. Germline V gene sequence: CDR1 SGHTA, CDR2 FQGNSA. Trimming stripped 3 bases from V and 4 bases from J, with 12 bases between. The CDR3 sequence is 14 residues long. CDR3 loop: CASSLGRGTETQYF. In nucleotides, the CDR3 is TGTGCCAGCAGCTTGGGGCGAGGAACAGAGACCCAGTACTTC. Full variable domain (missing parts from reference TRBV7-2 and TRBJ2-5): GAGVSQSPSNKVTEKGKDVELRCDPISGHTALYWYRQSLGQGLEFLIYFQGNSAPDKSGLPSDRFSAERTGGSVSTLTIQRTQQEDSAVYLCASSLGRGTETQYFGPGTRLLVL.

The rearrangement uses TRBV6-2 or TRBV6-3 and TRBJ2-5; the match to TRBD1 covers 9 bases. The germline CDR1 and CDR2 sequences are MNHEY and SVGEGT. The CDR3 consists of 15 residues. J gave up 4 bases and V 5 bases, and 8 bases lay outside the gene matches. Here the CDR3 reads CASSHTGGVGETQYF. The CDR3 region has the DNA TGTGCCAGCAGTCATACAGGGGGCGTAGGAGAGACCCAGTACTTC.

DNA of the CDR3: TGTGCCAGCAGTTCCACAGGGGGCACTGAAGCTTTCTTT. This gives the protein CASSSTGGTEAFF. J is TRBJ1-1 and V is TRBV28, with 8 positions matching TRBD1. There are 13 residues in the CDR3. V lost 4 bases to trimming and J lost 4 bases; unmatched junction nucleotides: 2. The germline V gene has CDR1 MDHEN and CDR2 SYDVKM. The complete variable domain, with remaining parts taken from reference TRBV28 and TRBJ1-1, reads DVKVTQSSRYLVKRTGEKVFLECVQDMDHENMFWYRQDPGLGLRLIYFSYDVKMKEKGDIPEGYSVSREKKERFSLILESASTNQTSMYLCASSSTGGTEAFFGQGTRLTVV.

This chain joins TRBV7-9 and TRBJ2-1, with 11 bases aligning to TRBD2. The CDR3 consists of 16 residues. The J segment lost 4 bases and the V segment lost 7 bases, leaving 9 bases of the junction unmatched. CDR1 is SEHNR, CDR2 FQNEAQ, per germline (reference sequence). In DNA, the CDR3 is TGTGCCAGCACCGAGACTAGCGGGGAACGTTACAATGAGCAGTTCTTC. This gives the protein CASTETSGERYNEQFF.

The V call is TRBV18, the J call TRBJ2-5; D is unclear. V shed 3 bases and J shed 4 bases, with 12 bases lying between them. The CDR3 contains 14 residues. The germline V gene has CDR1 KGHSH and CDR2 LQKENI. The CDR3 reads CASSPTATGETQYF. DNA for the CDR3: TGTGCCAGCTCACCGACTGCCACTGGAGAGACCCAGTACTTC.

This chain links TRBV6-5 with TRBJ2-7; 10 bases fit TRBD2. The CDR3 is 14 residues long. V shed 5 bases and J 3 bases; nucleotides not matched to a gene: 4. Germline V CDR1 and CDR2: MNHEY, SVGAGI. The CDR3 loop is CASSKTSGRYEQYF. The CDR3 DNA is TGTGCCAGCAGTAAGACTAGCGGGCGCTACGAGCAGTACTTC.

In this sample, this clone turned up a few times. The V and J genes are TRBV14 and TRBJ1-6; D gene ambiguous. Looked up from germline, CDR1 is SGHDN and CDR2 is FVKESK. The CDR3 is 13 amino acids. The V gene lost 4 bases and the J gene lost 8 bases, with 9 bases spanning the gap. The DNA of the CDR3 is TGTGCCAGCAGCCCTATGACATATTCACCCCTCCACTTT. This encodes CASSPMTYSPLHF.

In nucleotides, the CDR3 is TGTGCCAGCAGCCCTCGGGTCGACACTGAAGCTTTCTTT. As protein: CASSPRVDTEAFF. V is TRBV28 and J is TRBJ1-1; D ambiguous. The V end lost 6 bases, the J end lost 3 bases, and 11 bases lay between the germline ends. The length of the CDR3 is 13 residues. The germline V gene encodes CDR1 MDHEN and CDR2 SYDVKM.

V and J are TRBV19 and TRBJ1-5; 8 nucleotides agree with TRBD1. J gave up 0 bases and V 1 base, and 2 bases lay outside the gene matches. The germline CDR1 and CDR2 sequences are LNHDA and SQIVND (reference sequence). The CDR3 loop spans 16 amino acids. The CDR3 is CASSIGQGYSNQPQHF. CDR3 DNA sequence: TGTGCCAGTAGTATAGGACAGGGGTATAGCAATCAGCCCCAGCATTTT.

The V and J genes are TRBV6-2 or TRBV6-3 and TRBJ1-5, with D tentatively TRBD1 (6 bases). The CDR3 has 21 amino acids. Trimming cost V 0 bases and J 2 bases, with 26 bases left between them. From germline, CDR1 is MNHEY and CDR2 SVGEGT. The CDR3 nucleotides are TGTGCCAGCAGTTACTCTCTCACCCCCCAAGCAGGGGTTATGGGCAATCAGCCCCAGCATTTT. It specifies CASSYSLTPQAGVMGNQPQHF.

CDR3 in DNA: TGTGCCAGTACTCTGCGGCAGGGAGGTACTGAAGCTTTCTTT. As protein: CASTLRQGGTEAFF. V is TRBV19 and J is TRBJ1-1, with D perhaps matching TRBD1 (5 bases). V lost 7 bases and J 5 bases, leaving 17 bases between the germline ends. Germline values: CDR1 LNHDA, CDR2 SQIVND (reference sequence). This CDR3 spans 14 amino acids.

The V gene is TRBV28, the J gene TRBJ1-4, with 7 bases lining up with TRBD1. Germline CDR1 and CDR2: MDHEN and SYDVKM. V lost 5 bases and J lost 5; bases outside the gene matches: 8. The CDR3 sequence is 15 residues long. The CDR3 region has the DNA TGTGCCAGCAGTACACCGGGACAGCCAAATGAAAAACTGTTTTTT. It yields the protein CASSTPGQPNEKLFF.

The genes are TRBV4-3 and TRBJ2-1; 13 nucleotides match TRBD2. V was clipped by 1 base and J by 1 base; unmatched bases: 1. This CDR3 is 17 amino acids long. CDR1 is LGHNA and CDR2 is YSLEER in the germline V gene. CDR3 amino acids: CASSQGLAGGSYNEQFF. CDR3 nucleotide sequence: TGCGCCAGCAGCCAAGGACTAGCGGGGGGTTCCTACAATGAGCAGTTCTTC.

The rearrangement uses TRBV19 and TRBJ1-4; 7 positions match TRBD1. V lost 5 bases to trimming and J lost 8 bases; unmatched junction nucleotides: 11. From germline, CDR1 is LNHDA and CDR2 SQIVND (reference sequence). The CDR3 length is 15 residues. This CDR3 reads CASSVPRGLREKLFF. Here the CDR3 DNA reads TGTGCCAGTAGTGTTCCCAGGGGGTTAAGGGAAAAACTGTTTTTT. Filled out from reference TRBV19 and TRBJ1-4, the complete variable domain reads DGGITQSPKYLFRKEGQNVTLSCEQNLNHDAMYWYRQDPGQGLRLIYYSQIVNDFQKGDIAEGYSVSREKKESFPLTVTSAQKNPTAFYLCASSVPRGLREKLFFGSGTQLSVL.

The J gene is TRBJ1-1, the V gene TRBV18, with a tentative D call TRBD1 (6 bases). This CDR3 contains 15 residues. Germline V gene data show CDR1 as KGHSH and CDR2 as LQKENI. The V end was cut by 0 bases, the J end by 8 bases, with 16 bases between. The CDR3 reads CASSPPLGVQGEAFF. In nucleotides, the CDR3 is TGTGCCAGCTCACCACCGTTAGGGGTGCAGGGGGAAGCTTTCTTT.

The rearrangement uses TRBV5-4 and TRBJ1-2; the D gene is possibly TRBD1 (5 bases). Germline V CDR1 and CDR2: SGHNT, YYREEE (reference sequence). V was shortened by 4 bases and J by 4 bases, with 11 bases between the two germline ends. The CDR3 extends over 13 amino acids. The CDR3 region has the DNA TGTGCCAGCAGCCTAGACAGTATCTATGGCTACACCTTC. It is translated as CASSLDSIYGYTF.

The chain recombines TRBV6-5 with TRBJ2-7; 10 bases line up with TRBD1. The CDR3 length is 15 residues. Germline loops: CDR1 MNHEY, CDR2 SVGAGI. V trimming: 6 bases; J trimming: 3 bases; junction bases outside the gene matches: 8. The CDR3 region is CASSFDRGPYYEQYF. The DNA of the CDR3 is TGTGCCAGCAGCTTTGACAGGGGGCCCTACTACGAGCAGTACTTC.